These 3 T cell receptor beta chains came from one sample sequenced in a study of blood T cells in healthy people across ages. Next came a second PCR, run for about 7 to 11 cycles, which used a sample-barcoded 5' primer along with a J-beta primer mix. TCRdb independently ran MiXCR on the 5' RACE reads; one entry per CDR3 protein. In the table there are about 930,000 distinct CDR3 sequences, almost 30% of which are singletons. The sample was also reused in another study, on T cells of mothers and their children.

Sequencing was done on a sample of blood. The receptor set was obtained from a woman in her thirties or forties in good health.

This clonotype has only a few counts. The chain couples TRBV28 to TRBJ1-5, with D possibly matching TRBD1 (5 bases). This CDR3 is 15 amino acids long. Between the trimmed V and J ends, which lost 6 bases and 2 bases, there was a span of 14 bases. Germline V CDR1 and CDR2: MDHEN, SYDVKM. The DNA of the CDR3 is TGTGCCAGCAGCTGGAAAGGGGTCGGCAATCAGCCCCAGCATTTT. Encoded protein: CASSWKGVGNQPQHF.

In its sample, this clonotype was seen once. A much larger clone differs by one base, so this may be a read error. The chain uses TRBV14 and TRBJ2-1; D gene unclear. CDR1 is SGHDN and CDR2 is FVKESK in the germline V gene. CDR3 length: 14 residues. The DNA for the CDR3 is TGTGTCAGCAGCCAAGATTTGGGGTACAGTAAGCAGTTCTTC. It encodes CVSSQDLGYSKQFF.

Ten or more counts support this clonotype. The chain carries TRBV12-3 or TRBV12-4 and TRBJ1-2; D possibly corresponds to TRBD1 (6 bases). Trimming took off 10 bases at V and 4 bases at J, with 13 bases between the two ends. The CDR3 has 12 residues. CDR3 DNA sequence: TGTGCCAACCGAGACAGGACCTATGGCTACACCTTC. Translation gives CANRDRTYGYTF.